One and the same sample provided the 12 T cell receptor beta chains below, sequenced in a study of early T cells in non-severe SARS-CoV-2 infection (TCRdb year 2021). Preparation of the library involved 5' RACE. The sequencing machine was a NextSeq 500. The raw public reads went through TCRdb reprocessing: fastp at Q25, MiXCR clone calling, in-frame beta chains kept. All rows with the same CDR3 protein become a single entry with the most common DNA and genes. The sample yields 55,000 to 80,000 distinct CDR3 sequences; around 10% were counted once. The ten largest clones capture 3.5% to 4% of the sample. The sequenced material came from whole blood. The receptor source for this set is an adult who was a healthcare worker with PCR-confirmed SARS-CoV-2 infection or an uninfected control (not recorded which).

In its sample, this clonotype was seen many times. This chain joins TRBV7-9 and TRBJ2-1; TRBD2 matches 15 bases. There are 19 residues in the CDR3. With 2 bases clipped from V and 5 bases from J, the junction kept 10 bases outside the gene matches. Per the germline V gene, CDR1 is SEHNR and CDR2 is FQNEAQ (reference sequence). In nucleotides, the CDR3 is TGTGCCAGCAGCTTATTTGCCCGGGGACTAGCGGGGGGCGACAATGAGCAGTTCTTC. Translation gives CASSLFARGLAGGDNEQFF.

This clonotype has just a few counts. The genes are TRBV12-3 or TRBV12-4 and TRBJ2-7; D is possibly TRBD1 (8 bases). The V end lost 6 bases, the J end lost 6 bases, and 18 bases lay between the germline ends. The CDR3 runs to 14 residues. The DNA for the CDR3 is TGTGCCAGCAGCCTTCGGACAGGGAGGGCCGAGCAGTACTTC. Its protein is CASSLRTGRAEQYF.

This clonotype was detected many times. The chain links TRBV7-9 to TRBJ2-3; 7 positions agree with TRBD2. Germline CDR1 and CDR2: SEHNR and FQNEAQ (reference sequence). The CDR3 is 16 residues long. Losses at the gene ends were 2 bases for V and 4 bases for J; bases not matched to a gene: 9. The CDR3 region is CASSLRVLAVADTQYF. CDR3 DNA sequence: TGTGCCAGCAGCTTAAGAGTGCTAGCGGTGGCAGATACGCAGTATTTT.

The rearrangement links TRBV12-3 or TRBV12-4 to TRBJ2-7, with 7 bases matching TRBD2. This CDR3 is 14 amino acids long. V shed 3 bases and J 4 bases; nucleotides not matched to a gene: 6. CDR3 in amino acids: CASSFRAGAYEQYF. In nucleotides, the CDR3 is TGTGCCAGCAGTTTTAGGGCGGGAGCTTACGAGCAGTACTTC.

The DNA of the CDR3 is TGTGCCAGCAGTCACCCTGGGGTGGAGGGACGGGGGGATACGCAGTATTTT. It yields the protein CASSHPGVEGRGDTQYF. The chain uses TRBV6-5 and TRBJ2-3, with a weak D call TRBD2 (6 bases). The CDR3 spans 17 residues. Trimming took 5 bases from V and 6 from J, leaving 24 bases between them. Per germline, CDR1 MNHEY and CDR2 SVGAGI.

The V and J genes are TRBV13 and TRBJ1-4, with D perhaps TRBD1 (5 bases). Trimming removed 5 bases at V and 2 bases at J, with 12 bases between. Germline values: CDR1 PRHDT, CDR2 FYEKMQ (reference sequence). The CDR3 length is 15 residues. CDR3 loop: CASSPGFSTNEKLFF. The CDR3 DNA reads as TGTGCCAGCAGCCCAGGGTTTTCTACTAATGAAAAACTGTTTTTT.

This clonotype has just a few counts. V usage is TRBV20-1 and J usage is TRBJ2-3; D may match TRBD1 or TRBD2 (5 bases each). Trimming took 6 bases from V and 4 from J, leaving 20 bases between them. CDR1 is DFQATT and CDR2 is SNEGSKA in the germline V gene (reference sequence). The CDR3 covers 15 residues. The CDR3 loop is CSAPKRGGEADTQYF. The CDR3 nucleotides are TGCAGTGCGCCAAAGAGGGGCGGAGAGGCAGATACGCAGTATTTT.

This clonotype appeared many times. The chain links TRBV19 to TRBJ1-1; tentative D call: TRBD1 (5 bases). In germline, CDR1 is LNHDA, CDR2 SQIVND (reference sequence). Trimming removed 5 bases at V and 5 bases at J, with 18 bases between. The CDR3 covers 15 residues. The CDR3 DNA reads TGTGCCAGTAGTGATACGGACACCCTTGCGACTGAAGCTTTCTTT. This sequence encodes CASSDTDTLATEAFF.

This clonotype has ten or more counts. The rearrangement links TRBV10-3 to TRBJ2-1, with 11 bases lining up with TRBD2. After removal of 0 bases from V and 4 bases from J, the junction contained 2 bases not matched to a gene. In germline, CDR1 is ENHRY, CDR2 SYGVKD. This CDR3 contains 16 residues. For the CDR3, the DNA is TGTGCCATCAGTGAGTCGACTAGCGGGGCATACAATGAGCAGTTCTTC. As protein: CAISESTSGAYNEQFF.

This clonotype showed up just a few times. The chain recombines TRBV30 with TRBJ2-1, with D possibly being TRBD1 (7 bases). Germline loops: CDR1 GTSNPN, CDR2 SVGIG (reference sequence). V was pared by 8 bases and J by 7 bases, with 15 bases between. This CDR3 contains 12 residues. CDR3 amino acids: CAGEDRLNEQFF. DNA of the CDR3: TGTGCCGGGGAGGACAGGCTAAATGAGCAGTTCTTC.

This clonotype was found many times. The gene calls are TRBV6-1 and TRBJ2-3; the D gene is possibly TRBD1 (5 bases). The CDR3 extends over 13 amino acids. Trimming stripped 4 bases from V and 4 bases from J, with 9 bases between. In germline, CDR1 is MNHNS, CDR2 SASEGT. CDR3 DNA sequence: TGTGCCAGCAGTGCTGGACACCCAGATACGCAGTATTTT. This codes for CASSAGHPDTQYF.

The table lists this clonotype with many counts. This CDR3 is CASSQDSSGRYEQYF. CDR3 nucleotide sequence: TGTGCCAGCAGCCAGGATTCTAGCGGGAGGTACGAGCAGTACTTC. This chain links TRBV4-2 with TRBJ2-7, with 11 bases lining up with TRBD2. V trimming: 3 bases; J trimming: 4 bases; junction bases outside the gene matches: 5. CDR1 and CDR2 from the germline V gene are LGHNA and YNFKEQ. The CDR3 runs 15 residues.